The rows below give T cell receptor beta chains drawn from one sample of a study of blood T cell repertoires in COVID-19. Libraries were prepared by immunoSEQ multiplex PCR; TCRdb keeps only in-frame clonotypes and omits some of them. Of roughly 200,000 clones listed, more than 80% are singletons. The material sequenced was PBMCs or T cells enriched from blood (not recorded which). These receptors all come from a man aged 25-40 years who had recovered from COVID-19. The CDR3 runs from the conserved cysteine through the conserved F or W.

V gene | CDR3 protein
TRBV10-1 | CASSDGGGHRYNEQFF
TRBV16 | CASSPNKNSPLHF
TRBV29-1 | CSVGYEGRTDTQYF
TRBV7-8 | CASSPRYNEQFF
TRBV30 | CAWKRGTSYEQYF
TRBV2 | CASSGGMNTEAFF
TRBV4-1 | CASSQGERLGGMDEKLFF
TRBV27 | CASSSSVGYEQYF
TRBV7-9 | CASSLDGTDHEKLFF
TRBV7-2 | CASSSTRGSYAYEQYF
TRBV7-9 | CASSYREFDEKLFF
TRBV9 | CASSATGGSSYEQYF
TRBV21-1 | CASSKDRGPPWVQETQYF
TRBV4-3 | CASSPQGAESTEAFF
TRBV6-5 | CASSSGTKFSPLHF
TRBV27 | CACGPLGIWDTQYF
TRBV7-8 | CASSALQGSTYGYTF
TRBV10-3 | CAISQGADGYTF
TRBV13 | CASREGAEAFF
TRBV10-2 | CASSDSRTSLWTDTQYF
TRBV7-2 | CASRLAGGGETQYF
TRBV6-5 | CASSYAGEMTYEQYF
TRBV7-2 | CASSHRIAGSYEQYF
TRBV7-2 | CASSRTLAGNTGELFF
TRBV7-9 | CASSLDRGTNEKLFF
TRBV11-3 | CASSPHQGSNTEAFF